The 10 T cell receptor beta chains in this list originate from one sample, sequenced in a study of identifying expanded T cells in peripheral blood. The protocol was immunoSEQ multiplex PCR, while the TCRdb copy is restricted to in-frame clones and leaves out a portion. The sample includes roughly 61,000 clones, around 90% of them seen just once. Sequenced: blood. These receptors were collected from a person aged 18 to 69 in good health.

This clone was seen a handful of times. The J gene is TRBJ1-2, the V gene TRBV9; 7 bases agree with TRBD1. CDR1 SGDLS and CDR2 YYNGEE come from the germline V gene. The CDR3 loop spans 14 amino acids. J lost 7 bases, V lost 3 bases, and 9 bases had no gene match. The CDR3 loop reads CASSALQGIAGYTF. CDR3 DNA sequence: TGTGCCAGCAGCGCCTTACAGGGGATAGCTGGCTACACCTTC.

This sequence joins TRBV29-1 and TRBJ2-1, with 7 bases lining up with TRBD1. CDR3 length: 15 amino acids. Germline lookup yields CDR1 SQVTM and CDR2 ANQGSEA. The ends lost 7 bases at V and 0 bases at J; junction bases unmatched: 9. CDR3 bases: TGCAGCGCTCCCCTCGGGGACAGCTCCTACAATGAGCAGTTCTTC. This encodes CSAPLGDSSYNEQFF.

The chain has TRBV5-6 and TRBJ2-3; a possible D gene is TRBD2 (8 bases). Trimming removed 3 bases from V and 6 bases from J, with 29 bases in between. CDR3 length: 19 residues. In germline, CDR1 is SGHDT, CDR2 YYEEEE. Written as DNA, the CDR3 is TGTGCCAGCAGCTCAATGGGAGCGGGGGCCAGGGGGAGATTGGATACGCAGTATTTT. The encoded protein is CASSSMGAGARGRLDTQYF.

The chain carries TRBV4-1 and TRBJ2-7; D is perhaps TRBD1 or TRBD2 (6 bases each). CDR3 size: 15 residues. Trimming cost V 4 bases and J 0 bases, with 13 bases left between them. CDR1 is MGHRA, CDR2 YSYEKL, per germline. This CDR3 is CASSREGGSSYEQYF. In DNA form, the CDR3 reads TGCGCCAGCAGCCGCGAAGGGGGGAGCTCCTACGAGCAGTACTTC.

The chain carries TRBV6-1 and TRBJ2-2; 9 bases align to TRBD1. The CDR3 runs 14 residues. Germline-derived CDR1 and CDR2 are MNHNS and SASEGT. With 8 bases clipped from V and 3 bases from J, the junction kept 4 bases outside the gene matches. The CDR3 loop reads CASRDRGDTGELFF. CDR3 nucleotide sequence: TGTGCCAGCCGCGACAGGGGGGACACCGGGGAGCTGTTTTTT.

The genes are TRBV7-2 and TRBJ2-3, with D perhaps matching TRBD2 (6 bases). The ends were cut back, 5 bases at V and 5 bases at J, with 11 bases in the middle. The CDR3 totals 13 residues. The germline CDR1 and CDR2 sequences are SGHTA and FQGNSA. CDR3 amino acids: CASSSREVDTQYF. The DNA for the CDR3 is TGTGCCAGCAGCAGCAGGGAGGTAGATACGCAGTATTTT.

The chain couples TRBV7-6 to TRBJ1-6; perhaps TRBD1 as D (6 bases). The CDR3 loop spans 15 amino acids. V was trimmed by 5 bases and J by 8 bases, leaving 16 bases between them. The germline V gene encodes CDR1 SGHVS and CDR2 FNYEAQ. CDR3 DNA: TGTGCCAGCAGCCGTGGACAGTCGGGCGATTCACCCCTCCACTTT. Protein sequence: CASSRGQSGDSPLHF. Complete variable domain (other parts from reference TRBV7-6 and TRBJ1-6): GAGVSQSPRYKVTKRGQDVALRCDPISGHVSLYWYRQALGQGPEFLTYFNYEAQQDKSGLPNDRFSAERPEGSISTLTIQRTEQRDSAMYRCASSRGQSGDSPLHFGNGTRLTVT.

The chain links TRBV6-5 to TRBJ1-4, with D possibly TRBD1 on 6 matching bases. Germline CDR1 and CDR2: MNHEY and SVGAGI. Deletions cut 6 bases from V and 8 bases from J, with 16 bases between. The CDR3 runs to 14 residues. Written as DNA, the CDR3 is TGTGCCAGCAGGGAACAGGGTTTGGCAGAAAAACTGTTTTTT. Residues: CASREQGLAEKLFF.

This chain connects TRBV18 to TRBJ2-7; 9 bases agree with TRBD2. The ends lost 6 bases at V and 4 bases at J; junction bases unmatched: 7. The CDR3 is made up of 14 amino acids. Germline lookup yields CDR1 KGHSH and CDR2 LQKENI. CDR3 nucleotides: TGTGCCAGCTCGTCGCGGGAGGGCCAGTACGAGCAGTACTTC. This translates into CASSSREGQYEQYF.

J is TRBJ2-2 and V is TRBV28; D is unclear. The germline V gene encodes CDR1 MDHEN and CDR2 SYDVKM. The CDR3 runs to 15 residues. V gave up 5 bases and J gave up 6 bases, with 16 bases separating them. The CDR3 bases are TGTGCCAGCAGTATATTATTGACGTCGGCCGGGGAGCTGTTTTTT. Amino acid sequence: CASSILLTSAGELFF. Complete variable domain (other parts from reference TRBV28 and TRBJ2-2): DVKVTQSSRYLVKRTGEKVFLECVQDMDHENMFWYRQDPGLGLRLIYFSYDVKMKEKGDIPEGYSVSREKKERFSLILESASTNQTSMYLCASSILLTSAGELFFGEGSRLTVL.